This T cell receptor (beta chain) stems from a study of CXCR3-negative and CXCR3-positive naive CD8 T cells (dated by TCRdb to about 2019). Describing the broader study: In total, 120 million to 150 million TRB reads were obtained, corresponding to roughly 1.5 +/- 0.3 million reads per library. Data from 11 donors, pooled across two independent experiments, went into the diversity and physicochemical repertoire analyses. The TRBV-TRBJ cluster analysis covered naive subsets from 5 or 6 donors and memory cells from 3 donors.

Sequencing took place on a NextSeq 550. The Human TCR Profiling Kit (MiLaboratory) was used to prepare UMI-labeled 5' RACE TRB cDNA libraries. The full amount of extracted RNA was used for cDNA synthesis, and the full amount of resulting cDNA was used for PCR amplification. Libraries were prepared in parallel using an identical number of PCR cycles. The authors processed their data as follows. About 53,000 +/- 9,400 unique UMI-labeled TRB cDNA molecules per library were extracted with MIGEC and MiXCR, with at least two reads per UMI required. On average, roughly 40,000 +/- 10,000 functional in-frame TRB CDR3 nucleotide clonotypes lacking stop codons were found per library. After downsampling to 5000 UMI-labeled TRB molecules per sample, diversity metrics such as normalized Shannon-Wiener and Chao1 were calculated in VDJtools. Clonotype-size-weighted physicochemical properties of the central five CDR3 residues (interaction energy, strength, volume and Kidera factor 4) were computed in VDJtools. Through TCRdb reprocessing, the reads give one entry per CDR3 protein sequence; DNA is omitted. TCRdb, not the original authors, processed these V and J calls. This sample's table carries 38,000 or so distinct CDR3 sequences. The ten largest clones represent about 1.9% of the sample.

Turning to this clonotype: Its antigen remains unidentified.

For every CD8+ T cell subset, hundreds of thousands of cells were flow-sorted straight into RLT lysis buffer, and each subset was sorted in triplicate. Naive CD8+ T cells were defined stringently as CD45RO-CCR7+CD27+CD95- to exclude memory contaminants. Peripheral blood mononuclear cells were isolated from buffy coats using standard density gradient centrifugation. A FACSAria III was used to flow-sort naive CD8+ T cells into CXCR3-negative and CXCR3-positive populations. An RNeasy Mini Kit was used to extract total RNA from the sorted cells. The CDR3 spans 13 residues, from the cysteine through the phenylalanine. A DNA sequence was not provided. The CDR1 and CDR2 encoded by the germline V gene are MGHRA and YSYEKL. Study-level results and caveats: Both naive subsets had comparably high repertoire diversity, while memory CD8+ T cells had much lower repertoire diversity. Compared with CXCR3-negative naive cells, CXCR3-positive naive cells had TRB CDR3s with higher hydrophobicity (lower Kidera factor 4), lower energy, and higher strength and volume indices. Surface CD5, linked to self-reactivity in mice, was comparable between naive subsets; TCR interaction strength was therefore also inferred from TRB CDR3 physicochemical properties. Because CXCR3 expression was partially decreased after cryopreservation, freshly isolated PBMCs were used for most assays. TRBV-TRBJ usage was similar between naive CXCR3-negative and CXCR3-positive cells from the same donor, while memory cells showed distinct patterns.

Sequencing input: naive CXCR3- CD8+ T cells from blood. What the cell subset or site label conveys for this sample: CD45RO-CCR7+CD27+CD95- naive CD8+ T cells lacking CXCR3 (TNR3-). Recombination connected TRBV4-1 to TRBJ2-1; the TCRdb call, TRBD2, lacks DNA for checking. This sequence originates from a human donor in good health. Some clones in this sample may be carry-over from other donors' samples. The CDR3 region has the sequence CASSQWEADEQFF.